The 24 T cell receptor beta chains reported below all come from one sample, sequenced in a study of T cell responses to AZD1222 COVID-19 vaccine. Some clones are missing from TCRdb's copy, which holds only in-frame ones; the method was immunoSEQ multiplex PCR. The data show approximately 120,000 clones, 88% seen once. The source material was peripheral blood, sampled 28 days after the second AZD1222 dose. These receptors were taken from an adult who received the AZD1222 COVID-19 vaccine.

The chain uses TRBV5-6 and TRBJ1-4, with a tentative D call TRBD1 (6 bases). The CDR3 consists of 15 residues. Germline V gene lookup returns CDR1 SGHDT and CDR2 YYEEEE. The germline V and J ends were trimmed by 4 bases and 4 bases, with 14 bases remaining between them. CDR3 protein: CASSQLGGYNEKLFF. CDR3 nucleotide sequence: TGTGCCAGCAGCCAGCTAGGGGGTTATAATGAAAAACTGTTTTTT.

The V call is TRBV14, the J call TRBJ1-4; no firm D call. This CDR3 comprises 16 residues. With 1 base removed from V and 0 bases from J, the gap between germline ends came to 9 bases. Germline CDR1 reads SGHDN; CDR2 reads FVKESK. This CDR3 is CASSQAVTATNEKLFF. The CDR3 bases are TGTGCCAGCAGCCAAGCTGTCACGGCAACTAATGAAAAACTGTTTTTT. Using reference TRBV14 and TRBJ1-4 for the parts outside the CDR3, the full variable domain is EAGVTQFPSHSVIEKGQTVTLRCDPISGHDNLYWYRRVMGKEIKFLLHFVKESKQDESGMPNNRFLAERTGGTYSTLKVQPAELEDSGVYFCASSQAVTATNEKLFFGSGTQLSVL.

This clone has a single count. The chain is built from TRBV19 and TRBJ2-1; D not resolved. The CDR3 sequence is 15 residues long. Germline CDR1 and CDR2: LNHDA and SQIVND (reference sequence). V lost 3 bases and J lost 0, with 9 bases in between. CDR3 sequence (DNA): TGTGCCAGTAGTATTAGCAGAGCCTCCTACAATGAGCAGTTCTTC. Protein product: CASSISRASYNEQFF.

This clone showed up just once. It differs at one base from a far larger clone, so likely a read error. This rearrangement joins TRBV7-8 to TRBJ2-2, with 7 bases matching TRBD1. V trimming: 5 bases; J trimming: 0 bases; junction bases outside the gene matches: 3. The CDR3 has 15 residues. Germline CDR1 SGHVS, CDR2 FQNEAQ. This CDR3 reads CASSPGTANTGELFF. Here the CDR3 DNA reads TGTGCCAGCAGCCCCGGGACAGCGAACACCGGGGAGCTGTTTTTT.

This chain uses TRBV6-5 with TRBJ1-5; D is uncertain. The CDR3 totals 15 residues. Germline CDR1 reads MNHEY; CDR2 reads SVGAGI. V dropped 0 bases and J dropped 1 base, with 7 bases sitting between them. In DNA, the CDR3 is TGTGCCAGCAGTTACTCGGCCGGGAGCAATCAGCCCCAGCATTTT. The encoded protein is CASSYSAGSNQPQHF.

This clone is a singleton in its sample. Written as DNA, the CDR3 is TGTGCCAGCAGCCCCCCCGGGACATCCGAGACCCAGTACTTC. Translating gives CASSPPGTSETQYF. V is TRBV7-6 and J is TRBJ2-5; D is perhaps TRBD1 (6 bases). The V end was cut by 5 bases, the J end by 5 bases, with 15 bases between. CDR1 SGHVS and CDR2 FNYEAQ come from the germline V gene. This CDR3 has 14 residues.

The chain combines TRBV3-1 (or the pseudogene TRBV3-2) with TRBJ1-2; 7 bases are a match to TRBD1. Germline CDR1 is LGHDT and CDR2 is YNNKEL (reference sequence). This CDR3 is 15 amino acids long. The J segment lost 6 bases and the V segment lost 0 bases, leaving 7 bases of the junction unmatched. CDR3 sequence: CASSQEEGAGNGYTF. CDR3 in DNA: TGTGCCAGCAGCCAAGAGGAGGGGGCTGGGAATGGCTACACCTTC.

CDR3: CASSSPGEGNTEAFF. CDR3 DNA: TGTGCCAGCAGTTCCCCCGGAGAGGGCAACACTGAAGCTTTCTTT. V is TRBV28 and J is TRBJ1-1; D is uncertain. Germline CDR1 reads MDHEN; CDR2 reads SYDVKM. The CDR3 contains 15 residues. V dropped 4 bases and J dropped 2 bases, with 14 bases sitting between them.

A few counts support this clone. The CDR3 sequence is CASSIVGQPQHF. DNA of the CDR3: TGTGCCAGTAGTATAGTCGGGCAGCCCCAGCATTTT. The genes are TRBV19 and TRBJ1-5; D uncertain. The germline V gene has CDR1 LNHDA and CDR2 SQIVND (reference sequence). The CDR3 is 12 amino acids. V gave up 1 base and J gave up 7 bases, with 5 bases separating them.

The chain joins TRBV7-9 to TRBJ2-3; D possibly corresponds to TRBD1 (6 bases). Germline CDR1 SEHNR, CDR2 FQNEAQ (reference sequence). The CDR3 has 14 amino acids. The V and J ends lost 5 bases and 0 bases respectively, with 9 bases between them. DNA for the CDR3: TGTGCCAGCAGCGTCAGGGGTAGCACAGATACGCAGTATTTT. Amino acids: CASSVRGSTDTQYF. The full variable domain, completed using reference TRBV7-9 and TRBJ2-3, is DTGVSQNPRHKITKRGQNVTFRCDPISEHNRLYWYRQTLGQGPEFLTYFQNEAQLEKSRLLSDRFSAERPKGSFSTLEIQRTEQGDSAMYLCASSVRGSTDTQYFGPGTRLTVL.

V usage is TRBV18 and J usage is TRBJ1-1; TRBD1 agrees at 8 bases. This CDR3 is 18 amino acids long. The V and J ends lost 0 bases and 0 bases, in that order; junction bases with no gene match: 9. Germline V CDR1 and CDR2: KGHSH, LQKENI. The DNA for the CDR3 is TGTGCCAGCTCACCACCGGGTCGAACAGGGGGACTGAACACTGAAGCTTTCTTT. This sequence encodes CASSPPGRTGGLNTEAFF.

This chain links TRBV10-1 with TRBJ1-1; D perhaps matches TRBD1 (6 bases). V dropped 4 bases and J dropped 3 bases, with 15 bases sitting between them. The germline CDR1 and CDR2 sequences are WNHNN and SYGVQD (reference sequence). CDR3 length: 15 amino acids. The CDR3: CASSAAGAWDTEAFF. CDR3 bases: TGCGCCAGCAGTGCGGCAGGGGCGTGGGACACTGAAGCTTTCTTT.

CDR3 region: CASSPGQGRNEQYF. CDR3 sequence (DNA): TGTGCCAGCAGCCCCGGACAGGGAAGAAACGAGCAGTACTTC. The chain couples TRBV7-9 to TRBJ2-7, with 8 bases that match TRBD1. The CDR3 is made up of 14 amino acids. CDR1 and CDR2 from the germline V gene are SEHNR and FQNEAQ (reference sequence). After removal of 5 bases from V and 5 bases from J, the junction contained 8 bases not matched to a gene.

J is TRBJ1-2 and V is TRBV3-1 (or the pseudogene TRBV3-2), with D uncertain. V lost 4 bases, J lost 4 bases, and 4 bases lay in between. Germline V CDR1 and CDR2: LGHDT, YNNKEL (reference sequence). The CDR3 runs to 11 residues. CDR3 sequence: CASSPGYGYTF. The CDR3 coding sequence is TGTGCCAGCAGCCCAGGCTATGGCTACACCTTC.

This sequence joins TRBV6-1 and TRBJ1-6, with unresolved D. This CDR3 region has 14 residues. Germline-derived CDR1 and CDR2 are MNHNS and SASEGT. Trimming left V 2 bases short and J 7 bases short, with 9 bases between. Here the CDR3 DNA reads TGTGCCAGCAGTGAATACCGGGCCAATTCACCCCTCCACTTT. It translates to CASSEYRANSPLHF.

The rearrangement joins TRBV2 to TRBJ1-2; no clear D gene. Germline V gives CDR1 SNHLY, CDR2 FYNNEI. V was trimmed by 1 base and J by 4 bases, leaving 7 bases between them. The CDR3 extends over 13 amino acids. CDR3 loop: CASSEVPLYGYTF. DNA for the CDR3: TGTGCCAGCAGTGAAGTCCCGCTCTATGGCTACACCTTC.

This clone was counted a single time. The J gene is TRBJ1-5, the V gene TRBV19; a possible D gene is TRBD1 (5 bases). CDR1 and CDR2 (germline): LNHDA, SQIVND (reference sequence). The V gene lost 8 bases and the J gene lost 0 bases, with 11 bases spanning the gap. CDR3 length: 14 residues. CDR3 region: CASGLRDSNQPQHF. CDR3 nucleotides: TGTGCCAGTGGCCTCAGGGATAGCAATCAGCCCCAGCATTTT.

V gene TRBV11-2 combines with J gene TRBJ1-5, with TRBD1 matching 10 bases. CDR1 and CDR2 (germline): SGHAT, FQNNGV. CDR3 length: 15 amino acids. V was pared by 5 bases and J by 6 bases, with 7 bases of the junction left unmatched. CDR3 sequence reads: CASSPGTGERQPQHF. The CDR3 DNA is TGTGCCAGCAGCCCCGGGACAGGGGAACGTCAGCCCCAGCATTTT.

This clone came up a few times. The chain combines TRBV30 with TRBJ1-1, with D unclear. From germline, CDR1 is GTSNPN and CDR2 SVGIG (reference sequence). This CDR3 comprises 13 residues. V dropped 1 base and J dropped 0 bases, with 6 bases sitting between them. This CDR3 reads CAWSADVNTEAFF. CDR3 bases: TGTGCCTGGAGTGCCGACGTGAACACTGAAGCTTTCTTT.

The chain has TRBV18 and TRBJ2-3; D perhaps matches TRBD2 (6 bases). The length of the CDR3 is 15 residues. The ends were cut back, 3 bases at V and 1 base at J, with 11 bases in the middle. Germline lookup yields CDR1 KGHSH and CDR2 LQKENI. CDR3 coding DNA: TGTGCCAGCTCACCGGGGGGAGTGGGCACAGATACGCAGTATTTT. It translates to CASSPGGVGTDTQYF.

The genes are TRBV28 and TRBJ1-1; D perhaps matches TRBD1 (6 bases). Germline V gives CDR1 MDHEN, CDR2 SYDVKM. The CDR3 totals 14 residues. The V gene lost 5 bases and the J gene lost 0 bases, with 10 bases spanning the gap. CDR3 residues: CASSRTELNTEAFF. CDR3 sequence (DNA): TGTGCCAGCAGTCGGACAGAACTGAACACTGAAGCTTTCTTT.

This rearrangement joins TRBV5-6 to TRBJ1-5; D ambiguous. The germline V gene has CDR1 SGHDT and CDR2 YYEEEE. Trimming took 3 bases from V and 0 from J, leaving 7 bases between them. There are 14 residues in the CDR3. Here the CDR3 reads CASSSLHSNQPQHF. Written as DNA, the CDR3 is TGTGCCAGCAGCTCGCTACATAGCAATCAGCCCCAGCATTTT.

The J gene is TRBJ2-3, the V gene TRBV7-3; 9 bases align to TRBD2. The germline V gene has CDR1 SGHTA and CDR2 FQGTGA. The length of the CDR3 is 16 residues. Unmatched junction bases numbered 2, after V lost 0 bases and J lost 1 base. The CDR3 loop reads CASSLTASGGTDTQYF. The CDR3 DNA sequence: TGTGCCAGCAGCTTAACGGCTAGCGGGGGCACAGATACGCAGTATTTT.

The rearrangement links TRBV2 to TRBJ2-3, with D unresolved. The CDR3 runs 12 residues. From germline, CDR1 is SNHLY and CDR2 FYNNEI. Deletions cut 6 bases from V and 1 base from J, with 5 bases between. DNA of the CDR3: TGTGCCAGCAGCGAACGCACAGATACGCAGTATTTT. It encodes CASSERTDTQYF.